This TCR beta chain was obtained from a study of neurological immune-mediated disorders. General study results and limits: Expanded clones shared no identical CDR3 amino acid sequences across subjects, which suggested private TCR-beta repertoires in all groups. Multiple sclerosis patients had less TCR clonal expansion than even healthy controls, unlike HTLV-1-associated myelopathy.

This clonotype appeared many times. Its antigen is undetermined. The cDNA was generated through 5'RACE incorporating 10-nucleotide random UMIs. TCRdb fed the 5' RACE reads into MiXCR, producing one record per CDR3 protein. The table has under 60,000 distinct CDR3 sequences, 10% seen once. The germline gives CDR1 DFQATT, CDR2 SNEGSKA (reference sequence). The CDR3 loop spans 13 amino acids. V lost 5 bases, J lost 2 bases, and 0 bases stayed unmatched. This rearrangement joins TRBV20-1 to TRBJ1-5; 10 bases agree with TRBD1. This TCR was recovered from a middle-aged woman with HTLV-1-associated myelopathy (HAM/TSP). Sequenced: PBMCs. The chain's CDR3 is CSAGTGGNQPQHF. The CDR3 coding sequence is TGCAGTGCTGGGACAGGGGGCAATCAGCCCCAGCATTTT.